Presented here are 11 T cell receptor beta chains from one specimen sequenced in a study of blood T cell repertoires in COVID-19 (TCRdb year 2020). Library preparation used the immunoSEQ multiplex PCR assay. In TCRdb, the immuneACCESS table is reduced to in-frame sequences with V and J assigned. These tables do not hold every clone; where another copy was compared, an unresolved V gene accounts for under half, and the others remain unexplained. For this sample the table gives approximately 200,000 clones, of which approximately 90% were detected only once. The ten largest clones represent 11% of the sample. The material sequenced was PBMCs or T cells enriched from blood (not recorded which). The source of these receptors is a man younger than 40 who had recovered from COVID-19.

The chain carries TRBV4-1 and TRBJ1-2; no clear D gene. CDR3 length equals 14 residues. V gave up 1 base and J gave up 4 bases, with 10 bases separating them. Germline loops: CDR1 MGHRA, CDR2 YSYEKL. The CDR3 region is CASSQVVERYGYTF. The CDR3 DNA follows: TGCGCCAGCAGCCAAGTGGTAGAACGCTATGGCTACACCTTC.

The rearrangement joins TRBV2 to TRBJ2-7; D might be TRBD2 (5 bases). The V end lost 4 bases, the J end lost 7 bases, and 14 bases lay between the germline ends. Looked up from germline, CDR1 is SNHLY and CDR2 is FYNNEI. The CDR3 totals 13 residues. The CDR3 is CASSADYLREQYF. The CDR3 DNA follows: TGTGCCAGCAGTGCCGACTACCTACGGGAGCAGTACTTC.

The CDR3 bases are TGTGCCAGCAGTTCACAGGGCCATGGCTACACCTTC. This gives the protein CASSSQGHGYTF. The chain is built from TRBV28 and TRBJ1-2; a possible D gene is TRBD1 (6 bases). The germline gives CDR1 MDHEN, CDR2 SYDVKM. V lost 4 bases to trimming and J lost 6 bases, with 9 bases between them. The CDR3 length is 12 residues.

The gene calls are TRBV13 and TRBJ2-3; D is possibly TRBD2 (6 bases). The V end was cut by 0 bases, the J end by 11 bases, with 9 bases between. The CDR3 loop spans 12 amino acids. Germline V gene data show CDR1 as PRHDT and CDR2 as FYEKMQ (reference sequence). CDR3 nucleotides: TGTGCCAGCAGCTTAGGGGGACTCTTGCAGTATTTT. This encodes CASSLGGLLQYF. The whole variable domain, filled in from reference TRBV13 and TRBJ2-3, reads AAGVIQSPRHLIKEKRETATLKCYPIPRHDTVYWYQQGPGQDPQFLISFYEKMQSDKGSIPDRFSAQQFSDYHSELNMSSLELGDSALYFCASSLGGLLQYFGPGTRLTVL.

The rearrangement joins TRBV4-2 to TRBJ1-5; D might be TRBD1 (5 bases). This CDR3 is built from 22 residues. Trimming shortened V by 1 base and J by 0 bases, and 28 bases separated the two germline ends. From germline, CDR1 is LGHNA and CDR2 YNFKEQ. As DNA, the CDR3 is TGTGCCAGCAGCCAAGGAAGGCTTGGGTCGGACATCGTAGCATATAGCAATCAGCCCCAGCATTTT. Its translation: CASSQGRLGSDIVAYSNQPQHF.

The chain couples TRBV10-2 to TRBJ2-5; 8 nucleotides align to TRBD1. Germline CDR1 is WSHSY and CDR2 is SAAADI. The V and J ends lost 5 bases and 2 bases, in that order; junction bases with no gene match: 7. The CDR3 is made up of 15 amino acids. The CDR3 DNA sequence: TGCGCCAGCAGTTCCCTAGGACAGGGACAAGAGACCCAGTACTTC. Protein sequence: CASSSLGQGQETQYF.

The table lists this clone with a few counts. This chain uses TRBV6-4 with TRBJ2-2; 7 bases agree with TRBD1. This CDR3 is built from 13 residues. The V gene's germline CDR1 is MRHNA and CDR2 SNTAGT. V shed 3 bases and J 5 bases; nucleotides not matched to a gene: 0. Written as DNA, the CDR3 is TGTGCCAGCAGTGAGACAGGGACCGGGGAGCTGTTTTTT. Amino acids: CASSETGTGELFF.

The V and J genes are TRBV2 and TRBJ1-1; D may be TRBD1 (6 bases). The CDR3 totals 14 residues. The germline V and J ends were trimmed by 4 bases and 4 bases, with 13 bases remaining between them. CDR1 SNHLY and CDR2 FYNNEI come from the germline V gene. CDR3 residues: CASSGSGHFTEAFF. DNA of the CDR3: TGTGCCAGCAGTGGATCGGGACACTTCACTGAAGCTTTCTTT.

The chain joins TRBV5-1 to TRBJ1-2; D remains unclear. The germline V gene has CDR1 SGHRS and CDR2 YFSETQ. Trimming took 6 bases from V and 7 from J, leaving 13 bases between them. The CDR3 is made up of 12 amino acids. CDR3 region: CASKVDVGGYTF. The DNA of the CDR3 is TGCGCCAGCAAAGTAGATGTTGGTGGCTACACCTTC. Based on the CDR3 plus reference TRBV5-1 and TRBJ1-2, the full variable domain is KAGVTQTPRYLIKTRGQQVTLSCSPISGHRSVSWYQQTPGQGLQFLFEYFSETQRNKGNFPGRFSGRQFSNSRSEMNVSTLELGDSALYLCASKVDVGGYTFGSGTRLTVV.

The CDR3, as DNA: TGTGCCAGCAGCATACGGGGGGTAGCGGGTTTCAATGAGCAGTTCTTC. Amino acids: CASSIRGVAGFNEQFF. The chain couples TRBV7-2 to TRBJ2-1; 7 bases match TRBD2. This CDR3 region has 16 residues. Unmatched junction bases numbered 13, after V lost 5 bases and J lost 6 bases. Germline values: CDR1 SGHTA, CDR2 FQGNSA.

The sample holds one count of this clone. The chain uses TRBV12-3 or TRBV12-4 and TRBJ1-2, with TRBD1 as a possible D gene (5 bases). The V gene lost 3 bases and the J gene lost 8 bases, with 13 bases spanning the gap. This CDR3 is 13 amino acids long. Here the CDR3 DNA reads TGTGCCAGCAGTTTTGGGGGGGTGAACGGCTACACCTTC. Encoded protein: CASSFGGVNGYTF.